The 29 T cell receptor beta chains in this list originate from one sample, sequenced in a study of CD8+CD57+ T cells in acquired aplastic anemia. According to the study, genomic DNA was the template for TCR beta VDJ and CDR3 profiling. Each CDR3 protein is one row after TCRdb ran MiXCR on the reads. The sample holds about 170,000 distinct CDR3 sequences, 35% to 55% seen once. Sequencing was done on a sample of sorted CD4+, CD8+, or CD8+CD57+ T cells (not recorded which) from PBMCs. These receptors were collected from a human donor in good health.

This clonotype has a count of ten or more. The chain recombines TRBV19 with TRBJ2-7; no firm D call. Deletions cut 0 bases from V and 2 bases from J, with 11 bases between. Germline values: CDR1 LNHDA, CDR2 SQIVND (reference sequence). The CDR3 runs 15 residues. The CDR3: CASSIDPGRTYEQYF. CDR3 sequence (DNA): TGTGCCAGTAGTATAGATCCCGGCAGAACCTACGAGCAGTACTTC. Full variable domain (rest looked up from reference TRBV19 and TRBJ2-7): DGGITQSPKYLFRKEGQNVTLSCEQNLNHDAMYWYRQDPGQGLRLIYYSQIVNDFQKGDIAEGYSVSREKKESFPLTVTSAQKNPTAFYLCASSIDPGRTYEQYFGPGTRLTVT.

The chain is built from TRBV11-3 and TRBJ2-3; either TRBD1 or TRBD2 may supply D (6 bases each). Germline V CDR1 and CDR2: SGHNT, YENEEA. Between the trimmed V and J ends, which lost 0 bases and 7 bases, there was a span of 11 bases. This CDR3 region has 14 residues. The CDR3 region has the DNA TGTGCCAGCAGCTTAGACGGGGGCACGAATACGCAGTATTTT. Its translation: CASSLDGGTNTQYF. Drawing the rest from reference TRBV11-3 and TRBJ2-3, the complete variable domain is EAGVVQSPRYKIIEKKQPVAFWCNPISGHNTLYWYLQNLGQGPELLIRYENEEAVDDSQLPKDRFSAERLKGVDSTLKIQPAELGDSAVYLCASSLDGGTNTQYFGPGTRLTVL.

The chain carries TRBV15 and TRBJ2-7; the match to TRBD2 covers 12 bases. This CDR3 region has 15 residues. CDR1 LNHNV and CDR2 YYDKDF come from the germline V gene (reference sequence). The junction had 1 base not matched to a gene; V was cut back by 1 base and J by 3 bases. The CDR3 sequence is CATSRASGGGYEQYF. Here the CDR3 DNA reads TGTGCCACCAGCAGAGCTAGCGGGGGGGGCTACGAGCAGTACTTC.

The DNA for the CDR3 is TGTGCCACCAGTGCCAGTAGTATTCCGACAGGGGCGGGGACCGGGGAGCTGTTTTTT. As protein: CATSASSIPTGAGTGELFF. This chain uses TRBV24-1 with TRBJ2-2, with 8 nucleotides matching TRBD1. There are 19 residues in the CDR3. The germline V gene has CDR1 KGHDR and CDR2 SFDVKD. With V trimmed by 5 bases and J by 5 bases, 18 bases remained unmatched.

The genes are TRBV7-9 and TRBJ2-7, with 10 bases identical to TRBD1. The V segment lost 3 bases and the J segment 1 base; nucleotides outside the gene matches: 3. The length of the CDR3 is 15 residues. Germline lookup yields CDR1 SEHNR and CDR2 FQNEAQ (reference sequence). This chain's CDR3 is CASSFDRGQSYEQYF. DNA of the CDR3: TGTGCCAGCAGCTTCGACAGGGGGCAATCCTACGAGCAGTACTTC.

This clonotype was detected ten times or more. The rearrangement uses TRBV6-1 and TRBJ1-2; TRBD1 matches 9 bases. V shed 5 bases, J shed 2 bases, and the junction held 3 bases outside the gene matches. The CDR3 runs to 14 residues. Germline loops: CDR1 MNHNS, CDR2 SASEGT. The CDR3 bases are TGTGCCAGCAGTCGGACAGGGGAAAACTATGGCTACACCTTC. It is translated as CASSRTGENYGYTF.

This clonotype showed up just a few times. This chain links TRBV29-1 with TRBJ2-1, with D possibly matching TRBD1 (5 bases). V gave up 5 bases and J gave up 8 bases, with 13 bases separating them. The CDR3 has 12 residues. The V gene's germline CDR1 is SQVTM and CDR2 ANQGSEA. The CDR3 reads CSVQGRRDEQFF. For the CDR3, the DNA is TGCAGCGTTCAGGGTCGTCGGGATGAGCAGTTCTTC.

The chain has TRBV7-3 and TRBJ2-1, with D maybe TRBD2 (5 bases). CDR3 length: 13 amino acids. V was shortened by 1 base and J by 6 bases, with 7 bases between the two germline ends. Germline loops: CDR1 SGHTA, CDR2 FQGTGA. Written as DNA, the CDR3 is TGTGCCAGCAGCTTAATACTAGGCAATGAGCAGTTCTTC. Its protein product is CASSLILGNEQFF.

The CDR3 loop is CASSECAENTEAFF. The CDR3 DNA sequence: TGTGCCAGCAGTGAATGTGCAGAGAACACTGAAGCTTTCTTT. V and J are TRBV25-1 and TRBJ1-1, with D uncertain. Germline values: CDR1 MGHDK, CDR2 SYGVNS. The CDR3 consists of 14 residues. Deletions cut 1 base from V and 1 base from J, with 7 bases between.

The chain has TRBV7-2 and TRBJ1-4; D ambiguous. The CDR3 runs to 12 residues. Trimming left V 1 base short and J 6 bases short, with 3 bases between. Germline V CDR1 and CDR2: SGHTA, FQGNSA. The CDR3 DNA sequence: TGTGCCAGCAGCTTAGTGGATGAAAAACTGTTTTTT. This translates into CASSLVDEKLFF.

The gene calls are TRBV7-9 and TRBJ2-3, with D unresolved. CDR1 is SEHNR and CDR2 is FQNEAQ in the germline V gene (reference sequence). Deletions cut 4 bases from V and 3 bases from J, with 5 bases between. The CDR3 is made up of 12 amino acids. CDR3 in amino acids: CASSYWTDTQYF. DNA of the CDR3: TGTGCCAGCAGCTATTGGACAGATACGCAGTATTTT.

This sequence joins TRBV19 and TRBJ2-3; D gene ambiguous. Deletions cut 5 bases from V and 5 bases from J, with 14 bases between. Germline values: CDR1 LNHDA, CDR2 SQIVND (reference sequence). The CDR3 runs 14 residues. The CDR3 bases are TGTGCCAGTAGTCCCACCGAGGAGAGAGATACGCAGTATTTT. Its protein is CASSPTEERDTQYF.

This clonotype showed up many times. CDR3 residues: CSARDRRGEAAQHF. The CDR3 nucleotides read TGCAGTGCTAGAGATCGACGAGGGGAGGCAGCCCAGCATTTT. This rearrangement joins TRBV20-1 to TRBJ1-5, with D perhaps TRBD1 (5 bases). V lost 0 bases to trimming and J lost 11 bases, with 17 bases between them. The CDR3 runs to 14 residues. CDR1 is DFQATT, CDR2 SNEGSKA, per germline (reference sequence).

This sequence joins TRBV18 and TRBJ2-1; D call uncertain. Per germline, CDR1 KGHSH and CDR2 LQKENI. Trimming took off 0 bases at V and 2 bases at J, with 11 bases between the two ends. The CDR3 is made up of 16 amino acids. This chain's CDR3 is CASSPPGLSTYNEQFF. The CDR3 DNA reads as TGTGCCAGCTCACCACCTGGGCTCTCTACCTACAATGAGCAGTTCTTC. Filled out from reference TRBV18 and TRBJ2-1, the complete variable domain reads NAGVMQNPRHLVRRRGQEARLRCSPMKGHSHVYWYRQLPEEGLKFMVYLQKENIIDESGMPKERFSAEFPKEGPSILRIQQVVRGDSAAYFCASSPPGLSTYNEQFFGPGTRLTVL.

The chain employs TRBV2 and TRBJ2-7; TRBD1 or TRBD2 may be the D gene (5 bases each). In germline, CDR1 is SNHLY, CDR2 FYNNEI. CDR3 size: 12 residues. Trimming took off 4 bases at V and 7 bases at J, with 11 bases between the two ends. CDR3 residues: CASSAGQWEQYF. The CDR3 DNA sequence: TGTGCCAGCAGTGCGGGGCAGTGGGAGCAGTACTTC.

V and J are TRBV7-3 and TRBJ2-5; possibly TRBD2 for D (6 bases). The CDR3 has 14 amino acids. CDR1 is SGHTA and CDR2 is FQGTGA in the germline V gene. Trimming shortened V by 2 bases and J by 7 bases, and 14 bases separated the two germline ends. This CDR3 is CASSLEGTDATQYF. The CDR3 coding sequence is TGTGCCAGCAGCTTAGAGGGGACTGACGCGACCCAGTACTTC.

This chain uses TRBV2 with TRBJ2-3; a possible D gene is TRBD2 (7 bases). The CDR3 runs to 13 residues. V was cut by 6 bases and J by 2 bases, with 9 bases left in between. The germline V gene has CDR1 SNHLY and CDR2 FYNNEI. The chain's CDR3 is CASRGGPTDTQYF. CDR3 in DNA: TGTGCCAGCAGGGGGGGGCCCACAGATACGCAGTATTTT.

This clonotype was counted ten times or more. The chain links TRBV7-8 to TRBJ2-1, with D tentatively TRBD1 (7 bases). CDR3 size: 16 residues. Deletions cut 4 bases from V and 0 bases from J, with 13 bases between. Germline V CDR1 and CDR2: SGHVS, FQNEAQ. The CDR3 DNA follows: TGTGCCAGCAGCTCCCGACAGGGACTCTCCTACAATGAGCAGTTCTTC. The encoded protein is CASSSRQGLSYNEQFF.

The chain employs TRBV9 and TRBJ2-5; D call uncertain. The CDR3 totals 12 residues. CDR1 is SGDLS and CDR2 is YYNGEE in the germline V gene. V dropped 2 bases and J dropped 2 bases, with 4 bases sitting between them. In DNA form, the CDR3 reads TGTGCCAGCAGCGTCGGTCAAGAGACCCAGTACTTC. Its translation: CASSVGQETQYF.

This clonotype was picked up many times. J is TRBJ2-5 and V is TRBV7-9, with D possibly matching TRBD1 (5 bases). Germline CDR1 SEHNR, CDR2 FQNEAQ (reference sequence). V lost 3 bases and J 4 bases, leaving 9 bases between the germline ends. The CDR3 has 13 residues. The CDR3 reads CASSLAGIETQYF. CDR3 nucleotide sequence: TGTGCCAGCAGCTTGGCAGGGATAGAGACCCAGTACTTC.

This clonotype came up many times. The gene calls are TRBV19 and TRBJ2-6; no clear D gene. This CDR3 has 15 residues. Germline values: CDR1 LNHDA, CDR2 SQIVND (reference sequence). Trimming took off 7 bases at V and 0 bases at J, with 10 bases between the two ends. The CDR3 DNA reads TGTGCCAGTATCGACTCGCCCTCTGGGGCCAACGTCCTGACTTTC. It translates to CASIDSPSGANVLTF.

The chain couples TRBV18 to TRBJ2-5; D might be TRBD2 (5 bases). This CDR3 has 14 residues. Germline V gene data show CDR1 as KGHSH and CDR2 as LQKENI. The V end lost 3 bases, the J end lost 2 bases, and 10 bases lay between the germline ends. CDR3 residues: CASSPYLAQETQYF. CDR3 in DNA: TGTGCCAGCTCACCTTATCTAGCACAAGAGACCCAGTACTTC.

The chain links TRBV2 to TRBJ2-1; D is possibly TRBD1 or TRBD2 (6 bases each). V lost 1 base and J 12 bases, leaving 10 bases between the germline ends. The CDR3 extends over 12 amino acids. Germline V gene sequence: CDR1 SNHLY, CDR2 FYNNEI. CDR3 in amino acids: CASSEERGPQFF. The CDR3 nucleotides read TGTGCCAGCAGTGAAGAACGGGGGCCGCAGTTCTTC.

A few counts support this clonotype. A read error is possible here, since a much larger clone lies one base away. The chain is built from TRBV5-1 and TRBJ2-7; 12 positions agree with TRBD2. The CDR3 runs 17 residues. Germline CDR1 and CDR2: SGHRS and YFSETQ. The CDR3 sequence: CAGSLSSGRAATYEQYF. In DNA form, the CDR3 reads TGCGCCGGCAGCTTGTCTAGCGGGAGGGCCGCAACCTACGAGCAGTACTTC.

The CDR3 sequence is CSAVTSSGDQETQYF. CDR3 DNA sequence: TGCAGTGCTGTCACTAGCTCCGGGGACCAAGAGACCCAGTACTTC. The chain couples TRBV20-1 to TRBJ2-5; a possible D gene is TRBD2 (6 bases). Germline V gene sequence: CDR1 DFQATT, CDR2 SNEGSKA (reference sequence). The CDR3 has 15 residues. With 5 bases removed from V and 0 bases from J, the gap between germline ends came to 16 bases.

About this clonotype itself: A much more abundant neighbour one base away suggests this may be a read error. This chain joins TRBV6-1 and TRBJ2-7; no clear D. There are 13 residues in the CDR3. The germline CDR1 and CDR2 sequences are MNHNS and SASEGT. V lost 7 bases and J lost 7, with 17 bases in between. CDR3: CASTKTTPWEQYF. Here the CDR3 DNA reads TGTGCCAGCACAAAAACTACCCCCTGGGAGCAGTACTTC.

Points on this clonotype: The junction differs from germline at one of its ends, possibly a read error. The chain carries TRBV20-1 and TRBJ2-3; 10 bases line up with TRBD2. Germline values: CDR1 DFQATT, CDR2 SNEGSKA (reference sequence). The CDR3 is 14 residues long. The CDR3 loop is CGAAVTSGAETQYF. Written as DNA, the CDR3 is TGCGGTGCAGCTGTCACTAGCGGGGCCGAAACGCAGTATTTT.

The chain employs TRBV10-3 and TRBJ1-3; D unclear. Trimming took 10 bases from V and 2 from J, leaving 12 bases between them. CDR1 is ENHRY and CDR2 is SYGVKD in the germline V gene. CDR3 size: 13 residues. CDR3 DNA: TGTGCCAGCGGGCCTCGTACTGGAAACACCATATATTTT. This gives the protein CASGPRTGNTIYF.

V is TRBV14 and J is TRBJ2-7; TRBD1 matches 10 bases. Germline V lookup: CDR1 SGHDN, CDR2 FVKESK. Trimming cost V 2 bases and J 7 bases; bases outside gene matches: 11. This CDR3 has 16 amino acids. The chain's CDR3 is CASSQWTGGWSKEQYF. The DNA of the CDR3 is TGTGCCAGCAGCCAATGGACAGGGGGTTGGTCCAAGGAGCAGTACTTC. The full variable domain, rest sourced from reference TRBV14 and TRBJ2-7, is EAGVTQFPSHSVIEKGQTVTLRCDPISGHDNLYWYRRVMGKEIKFLLHFVKESKQDESGMPNNRFLAERTGGTYSTLKVQPAELEDSGVYFCASSQWTGGWSKEQYFGPGTRLTVT.